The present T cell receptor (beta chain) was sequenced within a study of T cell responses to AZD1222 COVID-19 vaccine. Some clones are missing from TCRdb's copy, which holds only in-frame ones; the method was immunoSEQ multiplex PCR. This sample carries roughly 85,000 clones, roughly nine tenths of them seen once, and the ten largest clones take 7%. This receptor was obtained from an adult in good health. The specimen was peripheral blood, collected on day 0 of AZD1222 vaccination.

The DNA for the CDR3 is TGTGCCTGGAGCCGAACAGGGAGAAATTCACCCCTCCACTTT. Protein sequence: CAWSRTGRNSPLHF. This rearrangement joins TRBV30 to TRBJ1-6, with D perhaps matching TRBD1 (6 bases). The CDR3 sequence is 14 residues long. Germline loops: CDR1 GTSNPN, CDR2 SVGIG (reference sequence). The ends were cut back, 3 bases at V and 7 bases at J, with 13 bases in the middle.